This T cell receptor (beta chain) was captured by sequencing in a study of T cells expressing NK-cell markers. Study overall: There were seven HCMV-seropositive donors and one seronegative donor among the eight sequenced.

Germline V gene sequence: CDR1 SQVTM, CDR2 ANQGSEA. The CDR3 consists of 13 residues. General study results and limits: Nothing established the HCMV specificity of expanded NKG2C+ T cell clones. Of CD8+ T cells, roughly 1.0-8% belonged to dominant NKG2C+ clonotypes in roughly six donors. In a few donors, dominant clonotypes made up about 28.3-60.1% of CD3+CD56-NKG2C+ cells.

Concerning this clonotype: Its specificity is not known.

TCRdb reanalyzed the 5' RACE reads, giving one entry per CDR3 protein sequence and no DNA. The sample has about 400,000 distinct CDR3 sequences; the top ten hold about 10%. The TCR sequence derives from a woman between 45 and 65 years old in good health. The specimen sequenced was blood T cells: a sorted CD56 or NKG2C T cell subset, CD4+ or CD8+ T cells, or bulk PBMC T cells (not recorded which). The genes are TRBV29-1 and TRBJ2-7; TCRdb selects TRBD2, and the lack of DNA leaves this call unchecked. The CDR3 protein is CSAELAGAYEQYF.